The 2 T cell receptor beta chains given below trace back to one sample, sequenced in a study of blood T cell repertoires in COVID-19. Measured with immunoSEQ multiplex PCR; TCRdb has only the in-frame clones, and not every one. The table lists 180,000 or so clones, roughly three quarters of them singletons. What was sequenced was PBMCs or T cells enriched from blood (not recorded which). These receptor sequences come from a man aged 55 to 70 who had been exposed to COVID-19.

The rearrangement links TRBV7-2 to TRBJ2-2; D is uncertain. The CDR3 runs to 12 residues. The V end was cut by 5 bases, the J end by 8 bases, with 9 bases between. Germline loops: CDR1 SGHTA, CDR2 FQGNSA. The CDR3 sequence: CASSRRPGELFF. CDR3 nucleotides: TGTGCCAGCAGCCGGCGGCCTGGGGAGCTGTTTTTT.

V and J are TRBV7-8 and TRBJ1-1; 8 nucleotides line up with TRBD1. CDR3 length: 14 residues. The germline gives CDR1 SGHVS, CDR2 FQNEAQ. The V segment lost 3 bases and the J segment 5 bases; nucleotides outside the gene matches: 5. The CDR3 loop is CASSLQGARTEAFF. The CDR3 DNA is TGTGCCAGCAGCTTGCAGGGGGCGAGGACTGAAGCTTTCTTT.